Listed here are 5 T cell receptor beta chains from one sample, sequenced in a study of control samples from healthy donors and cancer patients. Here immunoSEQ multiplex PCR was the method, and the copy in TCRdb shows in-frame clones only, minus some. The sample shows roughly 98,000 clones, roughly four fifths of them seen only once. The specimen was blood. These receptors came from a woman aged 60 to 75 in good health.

Written as DNA, the CDR3 is TGCACCAGCAGACCAGTTTTAGATACGCAGTATTTT. Protein product: CTSRPVLDTQYF. This rearrangement joins TRBV1 to TRBJ2-3; no DNA check was done on the table's D call, TRBD1. TRBV1 is a listed pseudogene. The CDR3 extends over 12 amino acids.

The CDR3 loop reads CASTWTGGTAGANVLTF. The DNA of the CDR3 is TGTGCCAGTACCTGGACAGGAGGGACTGCCGGGGCCAACGTCCTGACTTTC. The chain is built from TRBV19 and TRBJ2-6; weak D call: TRBD1 (7 bases). CDR3 size: 17 residues. CDR1 is LNHDA and CDR2 is SQIVND in the germline V gene (reference sequence). V lost 7 bases and J 4 bases, leaving 20 bases between the germline ends.

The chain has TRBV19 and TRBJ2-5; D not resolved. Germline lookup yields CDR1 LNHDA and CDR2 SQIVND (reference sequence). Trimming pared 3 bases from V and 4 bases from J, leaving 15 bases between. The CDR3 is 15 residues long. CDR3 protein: CASSIQYGRGETQYF. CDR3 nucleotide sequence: TGTGCCAGTAGTATTCAGTATGGGCGAGGAGAGACCCAGTACTTC.

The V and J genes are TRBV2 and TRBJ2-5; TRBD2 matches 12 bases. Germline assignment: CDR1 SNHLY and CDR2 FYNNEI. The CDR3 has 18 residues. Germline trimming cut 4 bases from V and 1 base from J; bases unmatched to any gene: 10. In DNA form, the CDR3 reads TGTGCCAGCAGTGTGGTCACTAGCGGGGGGCCCGCCCAAGAGACCCAGTACTTC. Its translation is CASSVVTSGGPAQETQYF.

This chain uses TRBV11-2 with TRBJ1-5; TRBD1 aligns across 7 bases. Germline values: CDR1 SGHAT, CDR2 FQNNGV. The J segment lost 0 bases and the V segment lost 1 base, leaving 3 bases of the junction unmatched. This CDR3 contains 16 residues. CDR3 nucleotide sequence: TGTGCCAGCAGCTTAGGAAGGGGGCCTAGCAATCAGCCCCAGCATTTT. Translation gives CASSLGRGPSNQPQHF.